The source of this T cell receptor (beta chain) is a study of CD8 T cells in ankylosing spondylitis. This clonotype was detected a few times. The antigen is undetermined. Study-wide points: Reports of some motif variants in reactive arthritis synovial fluid and blood predate this one. Roughly eight highly homologous variants made up a TCR beta motif that seemed to typify ankylosing spondylitis blood. Matched synovial fluid from ankylosing spondylitis patients was reported to be enriched for disease-linked clones.

Scientists made TCR beta libraries using quantitative 5'-RACE with molecular barcodes. MiXCR, run by TCRdb on the 5' RACE reads, gives a single entry per CDR3 protein. Here the sample spans about 220,000 distinct CDR3 sequences, about 18% being singletons. CDR1 and CDR2 from the germline V gene are SGHRS and YFSETQ. Trimming pared 0 bases from V and 3 bases from J, leaving 10 bases between. CDR3 size: 15 residues. Sequencing was carried out using blood, either unsorted or a sorted T cell fraction (not recorded which). The source of this sequence is a male donor with ankylosing spondylitis. This chain uses TRBV5-1 with TRBJ2-1; D is uncertain. This CDR3 is CASSLAGRFYNEQFF. CDR3 bases: TGCGCCAGCAGCTTGGCCGGCCGGTTCTACAATGAGCAGTTCTTC.